Below are 9 T cell receptor beta chains sequenced from a single sample in a study of technical replicates of blood from a handful of donors (dated by TCRdb to about 2017). Library prep was done by the immunoSEQ multiplex PCR assay. Entries here come from immuneACCESS through TCRdb and include only in-frame sequences with V and J called. Some clones fail to appear in such tables; in the studies checked, an unresolved V gene covers under half of the shortfall, and the cause of the remainder is unknown. The sample table shows around 89,000 clones, and approximately 96% are seen once. The top ten clones comprise 0.2% to 0.25% of the sample. The sequenced material came from T cells isolated from PBMCs. Source of these receptors: a human donor in good health.

The rearrangement uses TRBV2 and TRBJ2-1; 7 nucleotides align to TRBD2. The germline V gene has CDR1 SNHLY and CDR2 FYNNEI. The CDR3 runs to 15 residues. V dropped 5 bases and J dropped 8; count of bases not matched to a gene: 12. CDR3 region: CASSLSGLKSDEQFF. The CDR3 DNA reads as TGTGCCAGCAGTCTTAGCGGGCTCAAATCCGATGAGCAGTTCTTC.

The chain's CDR3 is CATGLPNYGYTF. For the CDR3, the DNA is TGTGCCACAGGATTACCCAACTATGGCTACACCTTC. This chain links TRBV19 with TRBJ1-2, with unresolved D. V was shortened by 10 bases and J by 2 bases, with 11 bases between the two germline ends. The length of the CDR3 is 12 residues. The germline V gene has CDR1 LNHDA and CDR2 SQIVND (reference sequence).

The chain has TRBV6-1 and TRBJ2-7, with a possible D match to TRBD1 (5 bases). The length of the CDR3 is 16 residues. From germline, CDR1 is MNHNS and CDR2 SASEGT. Trimming left V 2 bases short and J 2 bases short, with 16 bases between. The CDR3 sequence: CASSEFRTGAAYEQYF. The DNA for the CDR3 is TGTGCCAGCAGTGAATTTAGAACAGGAGCTGCCTACGAGCAGTACTTC.

V usage is TRBV25-1 and J usage is TRBJ2-7; D ambiguous. CDR3 length: 14 amino acids. The V end lost 4 bases, the J end lost 3 bases, and 13 bases lay between the germline ends. Germline V gene lookup returns CDR1 MGHDK and CDR2 SYGVNS. The CDR3: CASSGRSGYYEQYF. The CDR3 DNA reads as TGTGCCAGCAGTGGTCGGTCAGGATACTACGAGCAGTACTTC.

V and J are TRBV6-4 and TRBJ1-5; D remains unclear. CDR3 size: 13 residues. V was trimmed by 4 bases and J by 8 bases, leaving 12 bases between them. CDR1 MRHNA and CDR2 SNTAGT come from the germline V gene. Written as DNA, the CDR3 is TGTGCCAGCAGTGTTGGCTTTGGAGAGCCCCAGCATTTT. Its translation: CASSVGFGEPQHF.

The chain links TRBV5-5 to TRBJ2-2; TRBD2 might be the D (6 bases). V lost 2 bases to trimming and J lost 5 bases, with 16 bases between them. CDR1 and CDR2 (germline): SGHKS, YYEKEE (reference sequence). The CDR3 sequence is 16 residues long. The CDR3 sequence is CASSFGAGAGTGELFF. The CDR3 coding sequence is TGTGCCAGCAGCTTTGGGGCCGGCGCGGGGACCGGGGAGCTGTTTTTT. The whole variable domain, filled in from reference TRBV5-5 and TRBJ2-2, reads DAGVTQSPTHLIKTRGQQVTLRCSPISGHKSVSWYQQVLGQGPQFIFQYYEKEERGRGNFPDRFSARQFPNYSSELNVNALLLGDSALYLCASSFGAGAGTGELFFGEGSRLTVL.

The rearrangement uses TRBV6-5 and TRBJ1-1; D call uncertain. The CDR3 runs to 13 residues. The germline CDR1 and CDR2 sequences are MNHEY and SVGAGI. V was pared by 2 bases and J by 8 bases, with 12 bases between. The CDR3 DNA is TGTGCCAGCAGTTACGATTTGGGCTCCGAAGCTTTCTTT. Translating it yields CASSYDLGSEAFF.

This chain links TRBV6-1 with TRBJ1-1; 7 bases map to TRBD1. This CDR3 region has 13 residues. V lost 9 bases to trimming and J lost 1 base; unmatched junction nucleotides: 5. The germline V gene encodes CDR1 MNHNS and CDR2 SASEGT. CDR3 sequence: CASSGGRNTEAFF. The CDR3 DNA reads TGTGCCAGTTCAGGGGGGAGGAACACTGAAGCTTTCTTT.

The chain links TRBV25-1 to TRBJ2-2; 8 nucleotides line up with TRBD1. The CDR3 length is 18 residues. Per germline, CDR1 MGHDK and CDR2 SYGVNS. Losses at the gene ends were 1 base for V and 2 bases for J; bases not matched to a gene: 9. CDR3 loop: CASSEFLLTGANTGELFF. The CDR3 coding sequence is TGTGCCAGCAGTGAATTTCTACTGACAGGGGCTAACACCGGGGAGCTGTTTTTT.